The 17 T cell receptor beta chains in this list originate from one sample, sequenced in a study of T cells after yellow fever vaccination. TCRdb processed the 5' RACE reads anew with MiXCR; each CDR3 protein has one entry. This sample carries 140,000 to 150,000 distinct CDR3 sequences, 6.6% of them seen once, and the ten largest clones take more than 0.55%. Sequenced material: CD4+ T cells sorted from PBMCs, taken 10 days after the yellow fever booster vaccination. The receptor set was obtained from a man aged 30 to 39 who received the YFV17D yellow fever vaccine.

This clonotype was seen many times. V is TRBV12-3 or TRBV12-4 and J is TRBJ2-5; TRBD1 agrees at 8 bases. The CDR3 spans 17 residues. V lost 1 base and J lost 2; bases outside the gene matches: 9. CDR3 protein: CASSLVFRTGLQETQYF. Written as DNA, the CDR3 is TGTGCCAGCAGTTTAGTGTTTAGGACAGGGCTACAAGAGACCCAGTACTTC.

The V and J genes are TRBV5-1 and TRBJ1-1; TRBD1 matches at 7 bases. The CDR3 spans 14 residues. Looked up from germline, CDR1 is SGHRS and CDR2 is YFSETQ. The J segment lost 3 bases and the V segment lost 4 bases, leaving 6 bases of the junction unmatched. The CDR3 region has the DNA TGCGCCAGCAGCGTACAGGGGAGGGACACTGAAGCTTTCTTT. Residues: CASSVQGRDTEAFF.

About this clonotype itself: One end of the junction varies from germline; a read error may be responsible. V usage is TRBV20-1 and J usage is TRBJ2-3, with 8 bases identical to TRBD1. The CDR3 is 16 residues long. The germline V gene encodes CDR1 DFQATT and CDR2 SNEGSKA (reference sequence). CDR3 protein: CSATDPWQGASETQYF. In DNA form, the CDR3 reads TGCAGTGCTACGGACCCTTGGCAGGGGGCATCAGAGACGCAGTATTTT.

This clonotype was seen ten or more times. This rearrangement joins TRBV19 to TRBJ2-7, with TRBD1 matching over 8 bases. The ends lost 4 bases at V and 6 bases at J; junction bases unmatched: 8. This CDR3 comprises 14 residues. Germline CDR1 reads LNHDA; CDR2 reads SQIVND (reference sequence). The CDR3 is CASSTYLDRGEQYF. As DNA, the CDR3 is TGTGCCAGTAGTACGTATCTTGACAGGGGCGAGCAGTACTTC.

This clonotype turned up a few times. This sequence joins TRBV18 and TRBJ2-7; TRBD1 is a possible D gene (6 bases). Germline V gene data show CDR1 as KGHSH and CDR2 as LQKENI. The CDR3 runs 14 residues. V gave up 5 bases and J gave up 6 bases, with 17 bases separating them. Written as DNA, the CDR3 is TGTGCCAGCTCAGACCGAGCAGGGGTGAGCGAGCAGTACTTC. As protein: CASSDRAGVSEQYF.

The genes are TRBV5-4 and TRBJ2-1; 7 bases match TRBD2. Germline values: CDR1 SGHNT, CDR2 YYREEE (reference sequence). The CDR3 totals 16 residues. V shed 4 bases and J 6 bases; nucleotides not matched to a gene: 13. The CDR3 here is CASSPGGMQNVNEQFF. The CDR3 DNA is TGTGCCAGCAGCCCCGGGGGGATGCAGAATGTCAATGAGCAGTTCTTC.

There are a few counts of this clonotype. The chain recombines TRBV5-5 with TRBJ1-1; TRBD1 agrees at 8 bases. The germline CDR1 and CDR2 sequences are SGHKS and YYEKEE (reference sequence). This CDR3 comprises 13 residues. Trimming removed 4 bases from V and 5 bases from J; junction bases left unmatched: 4. The CDR3 loop is CASSLRGLTEAFF. The CDR3 DNA is TGTGCCAGCAGCCTCAGGGGGCTTACTGAAGCTTTCTTT.

This clonotype was found many times. The rearrangement uses TRBV7-2 and TRBJ2-1, with D possibly being TRBD2 (5 bases). V was clipped by 5 bases and J by 5 bases, with 13 bases between them. CDR1 and CDR2 (germline): SGHTA, FQGNSA. The CDR3 has 14 residues. CDR3 coding DNA: TGTGCCAGCAGCCCGTCGAGGGCGGACAATGAGCAGTTCTTC. Its translation is CASSPSRADNEQFF.

As concerns this clonotype: This could be a read error, since a much larger clone is one nucleotide away. The chain joins TRBV27 to TRBJ1-4, with D maybe TRBD1 (6 bases). Germline loops: CDR1 MNHEY, CDR2 SMNVEV (reference sequence). CDR3 length: 12 residues. CDR3 sequence (DNA): TGTGCCAGTCAGGGGATTGGTGAAAACCTGTTTTTT. It specifies CASQGIGENLFF. The complete variable domain, with remaining parts taken from reference TRBV27 and TRBJ1-4, reads EAQVTQNPRYLITVTGKKLTVTCSQNMNHEYMSWYRQDPGLGLRQIYYSMNVEVTDKGDVPEGYKVSRKEKRNFPLILESPSPNQTSLYFCASQGIGENLFFGSGTQLSVL.

This clonotype has a count of ten or more. The chain has TRBV2 and TRBJ2-1; 10 bases fit TRBD2. This CDR3 has 13 amino acids. With 10 bases clipped from V and 4 bases from J, the junction kept 4 bases outside the gene matches. The germline CDR1 and CDR2 sequences are SNHLY and FYNNEI. CDR3 nucleotides: TGTGCCACCGGGACTAGCGTTTACAATGAGCAGTTCTTC. Residues: CATGTSVYNEQFF.

This clonotype was counted between two and nine times. The chain combines TRBV7-9 with TRBJ2-1; D assignment may be TRBD1 or TRBD2 (6 bases each). Trimming pared 2 bases from V and 2 bases from J, leaving 13 bases between. Looked up from germline, CDR1 is SEHNR and CDR2 is FQNEAQ (reference sequence). This CDR3 comprises 16 residues. The CDR3 sequence: CASSLRLGGTYNEQFF. The CDR3 nucleotides read TGTGCCAGCAGCTTAAGACTGGGGGGCACCTACAATGAGCAGTTCTTC.

At least ten counts were recorded for this clonotype. This chain connects TRBV20-1 to TRBJ2-7; D is unresolved. CDR1 DFQATT and CDR2 SNEGSKA come from the germline V gene (reference sequence). The CDR3 totals 12 residues. Trimming pared 4 bases from V and 1 base from J, leaving 8 bases between. The DNA for the CDR3 is TGCAGTGCTAATTACGATTCCTACGAGCAGTACTTC. This sequence encodes CSANYDSYEQYF.

This clonotype has a count of ten or more. The chain is built from TRBV20-1 and TRBJ1-1; D uncertain. The CDR3 loop spans 13 amino acids. Per germline, CDR1 DFQATT and CDR2 SNEGSKA (reference sequence). Trimming took off 5 bases at V and 0 bases at J, with 10 bases between the two ends. Written as DNA, the CDR3 is TGCAGTGCTCCTGGACCGCTGAACACTGAAGCTTTCTTT. This codes for CSAPGPLNTEAFF.

This clonotype occurred a few times. This chain links TRBV4-2 with TRBJ1-1; 8 bases fit TRBD1. This CDR3 contains 15 residues. V shed 7 bases, J shed 5 bases, and the junction held 12 bases outside the gene matches. The germline gives CDR1 LGHNA, CDR2 YNFKEQ. This chain's CDR3 is CASTDAGGAGTEAFF. The CDR3, as DNA: TGTGCCAGCACCGACGCAGGGGGCGCGGGGACTGAAGCTTTCTTT.

This clonotype was recorded at least ten times. This chain joins TRBV10-3 and TRBJ2-7, with D perhaps matching TRBD2 (6 bases). CDR3 length: 16 residues. Germline V gene data show CDR1 as ENHRY and CDR2 as SYGVKD. The V end lost 3 bases, the J end lost 4 bases, and 19 bases lay between the germline ends. The CDR3 region has the DNA TGTGCCATCAGTGATCCTAGCGAAGAGGGGTGGTACGAGCAGTACTTC. Residues: CAISDPSEEGWYEQYF.

This clonotype has at least ten counts. The CDR3 protein is CASSTQSEQFF. The CDR3 DNA reads TGTGCCAGCAGCACCCAGTCTGAGCAGTTCTTC. The chain links TRBV5-6 to TRBJ2-1, with no clear D. The CDR3 loop spans 11 amino acids. CDR1 and CDR2 from the germline V gene are SGHDT and YYEEEE. Trimming left V 4 bases short and J 9 bases short, with 8 bases between.

The chain employs TRBV11-2 and TRBJ2-7; TRBD2 matches at 13 bases. Trimming took 3 bases from V and 5 from J; bases not matched to a gene: 19. The V gene's germline CDR1 is SGHAT and CDR2 FQNNGV. This CDR3 has 20 amino acids. CDR3 nucleotides: TGTGCCAGCAGCTTCCGCACCCGACTAGCGGGAGGACCAGCCCCCGACGAGCAGTACTTC. Its translation: CASSFRTRLAGGPAPDEQYF.